These 31 T cell receptor beta chains originate from one sample sequenced in a study of T cells in Graves' hyperthyroidism and ophthalmopathy. Researchers took RNA transcripts and amplified the TCR beta CDR3 regions from them. HTBI primers were used for first-round RT-PCR of the TCR CDR3. TCRdb analysed the multiplex PCR reads with MiXCR anew, one entry per CDR3 protein. The sample contains 500,000 to 650,000 distinct CDR3 sequences, 13% to 15% of which appear only once. Input material: blood. Receptor source: a woman aged 45-65 years with Graves' ophthalmopathy.

This clonotype showed up many times. This chain joins TRBV7-8 and TRBJ1-5; D gene unclear. The V and J ends lost 3 bases and 4 bases respectively, with 13 bases between them. The CDR3 is made up of 15 amino acids. CDR1 is SGHVS and CDR2 is FQNEAQ in the germline V gene. CDR3 nucleotides: TGTGCCAGCAGCTTTGGCAGGTCCTTAAATCAGCCCCAGCATTTT. This codes for CASSFGRSLNQPQHF.

This clonotype was recorded many times. The gene calls are TRBV12-3 or TRBV12-4 and TRBJ2-7; D is tentatively TRBD1 or TRBD2 (5 bases each). The CDR3 length is 14 residues. V was shortened by 5 bases and J by 2 bases, with 13 bases between the two germline ends. The CDR3 nucleotides read TGTGCCAGCAGTCCCCGGGACGTCACCTACGAGCAGTACTTC. It specifies CASSPRDVTYEQYF.

This clonotype has at least ten counts. The chain has TRBV27 and TRBJ1-1; weak D call: TRBD1 (6 bases). The CDR3 spans 13 residues. Germline V gene data show CDR1 as MNHEY and CDR2 as SMNVEV (reference sequence). Trimming cost V 5 bases and J 11 bases, with 18 bases left between them. CDR3 sequence reads: CASSPRTGPRAFF. The CDR3 region has the DNA TGTGCCAGCAGTCCCCGCACAGGGCCAAGGGCTTTCTTT.

This clonotype was seen repeatedly, ten times or more. This chain links TRBV28 with TRBJ2-2; 11 bases line up with TRBD2. The CDR3 has 15 amino acids. Germline loops: CDR1 MDHEN, CDR2 SYDVKM. Losses at the gene ends were 6 bases for V and 3 bases for J; bases not matched to a gene: 3. CDR3 sequence: CASSLGLADTGELFF. CDR3 bases: TGTGCCAGCAGCTTGGGACTAGCGGACACCGGGGAGCTGTTTTTT. Looking up the rest from reference TRBV28 and TRBJ2-2 gives the full variable domain: DVKVTQSSRYLVKRTGEKVFLECVQDMDHENMFWYRQDPGLGLRLIYFSYDVKMKEKGDIPEGYSVSREKKERFSLILESASTNQTSMYLCASSLGLADTGELFFGEGSRLTVL.

This clonotype was recorded at least ten times. The CDR3 DNA follows: TGTGCCAGCAGCCATGGCAGAAACACTGAAGCTTTCTTT. It encodes CASSHGRNTEAFF. The gene calls are TRBV3-1 and TRBJ1-1; D ambiguous. Germline CDR1 reads LGHDT; CDR2 reads YNNKEL (reference sequence). Trimming removed 3 bases at V and 2 bases at J, with 7 bases between. The CDR3 runs 13 residues. Full variable domain (remainder filled in from reference TRBV3-1 and TRBJ1-1): DTAVSQTPKYLVTQMGNDKSIKCEQNLGHDTMYWYKQDSKKFLKIMFSYNNKELIINETVPNRFSPKSPDKAHLNLHINSLELGDSAVYFCASSHGRNTEAFFGQGTRLTVV.

This clonotype was seen many times. This chain links TRBV20-1 with TRBJ2-7; possible D gene TRBD1, 5 bases. The germline V and J ends were trimmed by 3 bases and 3 bases, with 12 bases remaining between them. The CDR3 spans 13 residues. The germline CDR1 and CDR2 sequences are DFQATT and SNEGSKA (reference sequence). The CDR3 DNA reads TGCAGTGCTAGCTCCCTAGGGGTCTACGAGCAGTACTTC. Translating gives CSASSLGVYEQYF.

About this clonotype: A much larger clone differs by one base, so this may be a read error. V usage is TRBV27 and J usage is TRBJ2-1; 7 bases map to TRBD2. V shed 2 bases, J shed 2 bases, and the junction held 6 bases outside the gene matches. There are 16 residues in the CDR3. Germline V gene sequence: CDR1 MNHEY, CDR2 SMNVEV (reference sequence). The CDR3 loop is CASSLSLAAPYNEQFF. CDR3 nucleotide sequence: TGTGCCAGCAGTTTAAGTCTAGCGGCCCCCTACAATGAGCAGTTCTTC.

Concerning this clonotype itself: No conserved phenylalanine or tryptophan ends this CDR3, so it is likely a read error. The CDR3 here is CSSYVGQKNTEAFL. In nucleotides, the CDR3 is TGCAGCTCCTACGTGGGACAGAAGAACACTGAAGCTTTCCTT. This chain links TRBV29-1 with TRBJ1-1, with 7 bases identical to TRBD1. CDR3 length: 14 residues. Germline CDR1 SQVTM, CDR2 ANQGSEA. The junction had 10 bases not matched to a gene; V was cut back by 8 bases and J by 1 base.

The V and J genes are TRBV19 and TRBJ1-6; D is unresolved. V was clipped by 0 bases and J by 7 bases, with 19 bases between them. CDR1 and CDR2 from the germline V gene are LNHDA and SQIVND (reference sequence). The CDR3 contains 18 residues. Here the CDR3 DNA reads TGTGCCAGTAGTATAGATTTTGGAGCGAGAGGAAGAAATTCACCCCTCCACTTT. Amino acid sequence: CASSIDFGARGRNSPLHF. The whole variable domain, remainder taken from reference TRBV19 and TRBJ1-6, is DGGITQSPKYLFRKEGQNVTLSCEQNLNHDAMYWYRQDPGQGLRLIYYSQIVNDFQKGDIAEGYSVSREKKESFPLTVTSAQKNPTAFYLCASSIDFGARGRNSPLHFGNGTRLTVT.

This clonotype came up many times. The chain is built from TRBV16 and TRBJ1-5; D is ambiguous. Per the germline V gene, CDR1 is KGHSY and CDR2 is FQNENV. The germline V and J ends were trimmed by 0 bases and 2 bases, with 11 bases remaining between them. The CDR3 totals 16 residues. Here the CDR3 DNA reads TGTGCCAGCAGCCAATCTAGGGCCGTGGGCAATCAGCCCCAGCATTTT. This sequence encodes CASSQSRAVGNQPQHF.

The V gene is TRBV20-1, the J gene TRBJ1-2; a weak D match, TRBD1 (5 bases). Trimming shortened V by 6 bases and J by 3 bases, and 32 bases separated the two germline ends. The CDR3 covers 19 residues. Germline CDR1 and CDR2: DFQATT and SNEGSKA (reference sequence). The CDR3 is CSATDGSGARGGLDYGYTF. The CDR3 DNA sequence: TGCAGTGCGACGGACGGCAGCGGGGCTAGGGGTGGATTGGACTATGGCTACACCTTC.

This clonotype occurred many times. This chain uses TRBV6-1 with TRBJ2-7; D is perhaps TRBD2 (5 bases). The CDR3 covers 14 residues. Germline CDR1 reads MNHNS; CDR2 reads SASEGT. V was cut by 4 bases and J by 3 bases, with 13 bases left in between. CDR3 sequence: CASSVSRADYEQYF. CDR3 sequence (DNA): TGTGCCAGCAGTGTTTCGCGGGCAGACTACGAGCAGTACTTC.

Many counts were recorded for this clonotype. This sequence joins TRBV7-9 and TRBJ1-1, with TRBD1 identical over 8 bases. This CDR3 region has 13 residues. Germline CDR1 is SEHNR and CDR2 is FQNEAQ (reference sequence). The V gene end was trimmed by 5 bases and the J gene end by 5 bases; junction bases not matched to a gene: 4. The CDR3 coding sequence is TGTGCCAGCAGCGACAGGGGAAGGACTGAAGCTTTCTTT. Amino acids: CASSDRGRTEAFF.

This clonotype showed up many times. The J gene is TRBJ1-1, the V gene TRBV5-1; D may be TRBD1 (6 bases). V lost 0 bases and J 4 bases, leaving 16 bases between the germline ends. The germline V gene encodes CDR1 SGHRS and CDR2 YFSETQ. There are 16 residues in the CDR3. CDR3 loop: CASSLDPHRASTEAFF. The CDR3 DNA sequence: TGCGCCAGCAGCTTGGACCCCCACAGGGCCTCCACTGAAGCTTTCTTT.

The sample holds many counts of this clonotype. The rearrangement uses TRBV2 and TRBJ1-6; no firm D call. CDR1 SNHLY and CDR2 FYNNEI come from the germline V gene. The length of the CDR3 is 13 residues. V was cut by 9 bases and J by 2 bases, with 8 bases left in between. The CDR3 loop is CARKPTYNSPLHF. The CDR3 nucleotides read TGTGCCAGAAAACCTACCTATAATTCACCCCTCCACTTT.

V usage is TRBV27 and J usage is TRBJ2-3, with D maybe TRBD2 (5 bases). CDR1 and CDR2 from the germline V gene are MNHEY and SMNVEV (reference sequence). Trimming took 10 bases from V and 2 from J, leaving 10 bases between them. The CDR3 is 12 residues long. The CDR3 sequence is CATRRATDTQYF. In DNA, the CDR3 is TGTGCCACCAGGCGGGCCACAGATACGCAGTATTTT.

This clonotype was counted many times. The chain links TRBV28 to TRBJ2-5; TRBD1 agrees at 7 bases. Germline V lookup: CDR1 MDHEN, CDR2 SYDVKM. The CDR3 covers 16 residues. The V segment lost 5 bases and the J segment 0 bases; nucleotides outside the gene matches: 9. The CDR3: CASSPGGRGYQETQYF. As DNA, the CDR3 is TGTGCCAGCAGTCCAGGGGGACGGGGATACCAAGAGACCCAGTACTTC.

In its sample, this clonotype was seen many times. The chain uses TRBV6-1 and TRBJ2-5; TRBD2 matches 8 bases. Unmatched junction bases numbered 11, after V lost 3 bases and J lost 5 bases. This CDR3 is built from 16 residues. The V gene's germline CDR1 is MNHNS and CDR2 SASEGT. CDR3 loop: CASSEGFGRAGETQYF. In nucleotides, the CDR3 is TGTGCCAGCAGTGAGGGCTTCGGGAGGGCCGGGGAGACCCAGTACTTC.

The table lists this clonotype with many counts. V is TRBV6-5 and J is TRBJ2-7, with D possibly being TRBD1 or TRBD2 (6 bases each). The V gene's germline CDR1 is MNHEY and CDR2 SVGAGI. There are 17 residues in the CDR3. Trimming took 2 bases from V and 4 from J, leaving 21 bases between them. CDR3 loop: CASSYGPLGRGLYEQYF. As DNA, the CDR3 is TGTGCCAGCAGTTACGGTCCCCTGGGCAGGGGACTGTACGAGCAGTACTTC.

The chain employs TRBV5-1 and TRBJ2-6; 9 nucleotides align to TRBD2. Germline V gene sequence: CDR1 SGHRS, CDR2 YFSETQ. The CDR3 is 20 amino acids. The junction had 14 bases not matched to a gene; V was cut back by 4 bases and J by 0 bases. The CDR3 DNA follows: TGCGCCAGCAGCCCGCGGGGGGGCCAGCGGATCAGCTCTGGGGCCAACGTCCTGACTTTC. Translating gives CASSPRGGQRISSGANVLTF. Using reference TRBV5-1 and TRBJ2-6 for the parts outside the CDR3, the full variable domain is KAGVTQTPRYLIKTRGQQVTLSCSPISGHRSVSWYQQTPGQGLQFLFEYFSETQRNKGNFPGRFSGRQFSNSRSEMNVSTLELGDSALYLCASSPRGGQRISSGANVLTFGAGSRLTVL.

A remark on this clonotype: Just one base apart from a much larger clone, this may be a read error. As the CDR3 is not closed by the conserved phenylalanine or tryptophan, this likely results from a read error. This chain uses TRBV5-1 with TRBJ1-1; D is perhaps TRBD1 (6 bases). Germline loops: CDR1 SGHRS, CDR2 YFSETQ. Trimming removed 0 bases at V and 0 bases at J, with 9 bases between. CDR3 length equals 15 residues. The chain's CDR3 is CASSLVPGVNTEAFL. As DNA, the CDR3 is TGCGCCAGCAGCTTGGTTCCAGGGGTGAACACTGAAGCTTTCCTT.

The chain carries TRBV27 and TRBJ2-2; no definite D call. This CDR3 region has 15 residues. Germline values: CDR1 MNHEY, CDR2 SMNVEV (reference sequence). V gave up 7 bases and J gave up 0 bases, with 12 bases separating them. Here the CDR3 DNA reads TGTGCCAGCAAATCTTGGGAAACGAACACCGGGGAGCTGTTTTTT. It encodes CASKSWETNTGELFF.

This clonotype was picked up many times. This rearrangement joins TRBV7-9 to TRBJ2-1; 13 nucleotides line up with TRBD2. The CDR3 extends over 15 amino acids. In germline, CDR1 is SEHNR, CDR2 FQNEAQ (reference sequence). V shed 6 bases and J 11 bases; nucleotides not matched to a gene: 10. The CDR3 DNA sequence: TGTGCCAGCAGTACCTTGAGGACTAGCGGGGGAAAGCAGTTCTTC. Translating gives CASSTLRTSGGKQFF.

This clonotype was observed a handful of times. Possible read error: a much larger clone is one base away. The chain carries TRBV5-5 and TRBJ2-2; a possible D gene is TRBD2 (7 bases). In germline, CDR1 is SGHKS, CDR2 YYEKEE (reference sequence). Trimming took off 4 bases at V and 7 bases at J, with 11 bases between the two ends. The CDR3 extends over 13 amino acids. CDR3 sequence: CASSPRGGGELFF. The DNA for the CDR3 is TGTGCCAGCAGCCCAAGGGGGGGCGGGGAGCTGTTTTTT.

This clonotype was counted at least ten times. This chain links TRBV20-1 with TRBJ2-1; D is uncertain. The length of the CDR3 is 18 residues. Germline V CDR1 and CDR2: DFQATT, SNEGSKA (reference sequence). Trimming stripped 5 bases from V and 0 bases from J, with 23 bases between. The CDR3 loop is CSARSNGLEGFSYNEQFF. DNA of the CDR3: TGCAGTGCTCGCAGTAATGGGCTAGAAGGTTTCTCCTACAATGAGCAGTTCTTC.

This clonotype showed up many times. The V gene is TRBV7-9, the J gene TRBJ2-7, with D perhaps TRBD2 (5 bases). V lost 6 bases to trimming and J lost 1 base, with 13 bases between them. Germline assignment: CDR1 SEHNR and CDR2 FQNEAQ (reference sequence). This CDR3 comprises 14 residues. DNA for the CDR3: TGTGCCAGCAGAAGGACGGGAAGGTCCTACGAGCAGTACTTC. It codes for CASRRTGRSYEQYF.

This clonotype was seen many times. The chain employs TRBV19 and TRBJ2-7; TRBD2 aligns across 11 bases. Germline V lookup: CDR1 LNHDA, CDR2 SQIVND (reference sequence). The junction had 11 bases not matched to a gene; V was cut back by 5 bases and J by 5 bases. The length of the CDR3 is 16 residues. The CDR3 DNA reads as TGTGCCAGTAGTCTCATACTAGCGGGAGTCGGAAACGAGCAGTACTTC. Residues: CASSLILAGVGNEQYF. Based on the CDR3 plus reference TRBV19 and TRBJ2-7, the full variable domain is DGGITQSPKYLFRKEGQNVTLSCEQNLNHDAMYWYRQDPGQGLRLIYYSQIVNDFQKGDIAEGYSVSREKKESFPLTVTSAQKNPTAFYLCASSLILAGVGNEQYFGPGTRLTVT.

The chain combines TRBV6-1 with TRBJ1-6; 10 bases are a match to TRBD1. J gave up 10 bases and V 3 bases, and 6 bases lay outside the gene matches. This CDR3 is built from 15 residues. CDR1 is MNHNS, CDR2 SASEGT, per germline. The CDR3 sequence is CASSDRDRGFSPLHF. The CDR3 nucleotides read TGTGCCAGCAGTGACCGGGACAGGGGATTCTCACCCCTCCACTTT.

The CDR3 coding sequence is TGTGCCAGCAGCAGCGGGACTAGCGGGAGGACGAACACCGGGGAGCTGTTTTTT. Translating it yields CASSSGTSGRTNTGELFF. The chain couples TRBV7-9 to TRBJ2-2, with 15 positions matching TRBD2. J lost 0 bases, V lost 5 bases, and 4 bases had no gene match. This CDR3 is built from 18 residues. CDR1 and CDR2 (germline): SEHNR, FQNEAQ (reference sequence). The variable domain in full, with the rest retrieved from reference TRBV7-9 and TRBJ2-2, is DTGVSQNPRHKITKRGQNVTFRCDPISEHNRLYWYRQTLGQGPEFLTYFQNEAQLEKSRLLSDRFSAERPKGSFSTLEIQRTEQGDSAMYLCASSSGTSGRTNTGELFFGEGSRLTVL.

This clonotype came up many times. The chain employs TRBV6-1 and TRBJ1-5; D not resolved. The CDR3 runs 15 residues. Germline V gene sequence: CDR1 MNHNS, CDR2 SASEGT. Deletions cut 7 bases from V and 4 bases from J, with 17 bases between. DNA for the CDR3: TGTGCCAGCAAACTTTCAAAAGGACGTAATCAGCCCCAGCATTTT. This codes for CASKLSKGRNQPQHF.

This clonotype was observed at least ten times. This chain joins TRBV24-1 and TRBJ2-1; D is unresolved. This CDR3 region has 15 residues. Germline CDR1 KGHDR, CDR2 SFDVKD. With 4 bases removed from V and 4 bases from J, the gap between germline ends came to 13 bases. CDR3 region: CATSDPVVGYNEQFF. DNA of the CDR3: TGTGCCACCAGTGACCCGGTCGTGGGGTACAATGAGCAGTTCTTC.